This T cell receptor beta chain was identified during a study of PD-L1 blockade in urothelial cancer. Study information: Patients took up atezolizumab in the mid-2010s at 1,200 mg intravenously every 3 weeks. Across blood samples, T cells had a median count of approximately 130,000. Study observations and caveats: Lower than median blood TCR clonality before treatment predicted better survival.

Worth noting for this clone: Its cognate antigen is unknown.

Trimming removed 4 bases at V and 5 bases at J, with 19 bases between. Per germline, CDR1 SGHRS and CDR2 YFSETQ. This CDR3 has 15 residues. Clones were read by immunoSEQ multiplex PCR, and TCRdb kept only the in-frame ones, dropping some. The table lists tens of thousands of clones, over 75% of them singletons. Individual patients had between 1 and 8 samples, taken pretreatment and on-treatment. The sequence was obtained from a man aged 70 or older with urothelial cancer. The chain recombines TRBV5-1 with TRBJ2-7, with TRBD2 as a possible D gene (5 bases). The sequencing used PBMCs, collected around atezolizumab (anti-PD-L1) treatment. The CDR3 is CASSRAGGVLDEQYF. In DNA form, the CDR3 reads TGCGCCAGCAGCCGTGCGGGTGGGGTGTTGGACGAGCAGTACTTC.